Listed here are 14 T cell receptor beta chains from one sample, sequenced in a study of CD8 T cells in ankylosing spondylitis. Via MiXCR, TCRdb re-called the 5' RACE reads, giving one row per CDR3 protein. The sample consists of 200,000 to 250,000 distinct CDR3 sequences, roughly a tenth of them appearing once. The sequenced sample was blood, either unsorted or a sorted T cell fraction (not recorded which). The receptors derive from a male donor with ankylosing spondylitis or in good health (not recorded which).

The chain recombines TRBV11-3 with TRBJ1-2, with D unclear. V lost 3 bases, J lost 6 bases, and 14 bases lay in between. The CDR3 runs to 14 residues. From germline, CDR1 is SGHNT and CDR2 YENEEA. The CDR3 is CASSFASSWDGYTF. The DNA for the CDR3 is TGTGCCAGCAGCTTTGCGAGTAGCTGGGATGGCTACACCTTC.

This clonotype was observed many times. This chain joins TRBV3-1 and TRBJ1-1, with D perhaps matching TRBD1 (6 bases). Trimming removed 0 bases from V and 7 bases from J, with 12 bases in between. Looked up from germline, CDR1 is LGHDT and CDR2 is YNNKEL (reference sequence). The CDR3 is 14 residues long. This chain's CDR3 is CASSQDWGAGEAFF. DNA of the CDR3: TGTGCCAGCAGCCAAGATTGGGGGGCTGGTGAAGCTTTCTTT.

This clonotype was detected many times. The chain carries TRBV5-6 and TRBJ1-2, with D uncertain. The CDR3 has 13 residues. In germline, CDR1 is SGHDT, CDR2 YYEEEE. Trimming took 3 bases from V and 0 from J, leaving 6 bases between them. The CDR3 DNA follows: TGTGCCAGCAGCTCCTCCACTAACTATGGCTACACCTTC. Its protein is CASSSSTNYGYTF.

This clonotype was counted only a few times. V is TRBV20-1 and J is TRBJ1-4; D remains ambiguous. In germline, CDR1 is DFQATT, CDR2 SNEGSKA (reference sequence). The CDR3 loop spans 16 amino acids. V was shortened by 0 bases and J by 4 bases, with 15 bases between the two germline ends. The DNA for the CDR3 is TGCAGTGCTAGAGATCGGACCAGAATTAATAATGAAAAACTGTTTTTT. Protein sequence: CSARDRTRINNEKLFF.

The chain links TRBV9 to TRBJ1-1, with 7 bases that match TRBD1. This CDR3 comprises 16 residues. V shed 0 bases, J shed 0 bases, and the junction held 5 bases outside the gene matches. CDR1 SGDLS and CDR2 YYNGEE come from the germline V gene. The CDR3 protein is CASSVEARGMNTEAFF. DNA for the CDR3: TGTGCCAGCAGCGTAGAGGCCAGGGGGATGAACACTGAAGCTTTCTTT.

The table lists this clonotype with many counts. V usage is TRBV11-1 and J usage is TRBJ2-5; D is unresolved. CDR1 is SGHAT and CDR2 is FQDESV in the germline V gene (reference sequence). Trimming removed 1 base at V and 2 bases at J, with 8 bases between. This CDR3 contains 14 residues. CDR3 coding DNA: TGTGCCAGCAGCTTAGAGGCGGAACAAGAGACCCAGTACTTC. Translation gives CASSLEAEQETQYF.

This clonotype was counted at least ten times. This chain links TRBV20-1 with TRBJ2-1; a possible D gene is TRBD2 (5 bases). CDR3 length: 14 residues. Germline CDR1 is DFQATT and CDR2 is SNEGSKA (reference sequence). Trimming took 6 bases from V and 4 from J, leaving 16 bases between them. The CDR3 reads CSATKRGLYNEQFF. CDR3 sequence (DNA): TGCAGTGCCACAAAAAGAGGACTTTACAATGAGCAGTTCTTC.

This clonotype was seen repeatedly, ten times or more. The rearrangement uses TRBV20-1 and TRBJ2-5, with 14 nucleotides matching TRBD2. V trimming: 8 bases; J trimming: 3 bases; junction bases outside the gene matches: 8. From germline, CDR1 is DFQATT and CDR2 SNEGSKA (reference sequence). There are 15 residues in the CDR3. Here the CDR3 DNA reads TGCAGTTTAATGAGACTAGCGGGAGGGAAAGAGACCCAGTACTTC. Translated, it gives CSLMRLAGGKETQYF.

The chain employs TRBV20-1 and TRBJ1-1; D gene uncertain. This CDR3 region has 12 residues. Trimming took 3 bases from V and 1 from J, leaving 6 bases between them. Germline V gives CDR1 DFQATT, CDR2 SNEGSKA (reference sequence). The CDR3 nucleotides read TGCAGTGCTAGTACGGGGAACACTGAAGCTTTCTTT. This gives the protein CSASTGNTEAFF.

This clonotype has at least ten counts. CDR3: CASSLEVVTDTQYF. Written as DNA, the CDR3 is TGTGCCAGCAGCTTGGAAGTTGTAACAGATACGCAGTATTTT. The chain couples TRBV12-3 or TRBV12-4 to TRBJ2-3; D gene unclear. Trimming cost V 6 bases and J 3 bases, with 13 bases left between them. The CDR3 consists of 14 residues.

This clonotype showed up many times. The CDR3 spells CASSYLLAKGTGELFF. The CDR3 DNA sequence: TGTGCCAGCAGTTACCTACTCGCAAAGGGCACCGGGGAGCTGTTTTTT. This rearrangement joins TRBV6-5 to TRBJ2-2; D uncertain. Trimming left V 2 bases short and J 4 bases short, with 14 bases between. Germline V gives CDR1 MNHEY, CDR2 SVGAGI. This CDR3 spans 16 amino acids.

At least ten counts were recorded for this clonotype. This chain links TRBV29-1 with TRBJ2-1; 10 positions match TRBD2. CDR3 length: 14 residues. CDR1 and CDR2 (germline): SQVTM, ANQGSEA. The V gene end was trimmed by 7 bases and the J gene end by 5 bases; junction bases not matched to a gene: 8. Here the CDR3 reads CSGQAGGRNNEQFF. In DNA form, the CDR3 reads TGCAGCGGCCAAGCGGGGGGGCGTAACAATGAGCAGTTCTTC.

V and J are TRBV7-9 and TRBJ1-1, with no clear D. The CDR3 consists of 12 residues. Deletions cut 7 bases from V and 6 bases from J, with 12 bases between. CDR1 and CDR2 (germline): SEHNR, FQNEAQ (reference sequence). The CDR3 sequence is CASTLGGSEAFF. Written as DNA, the CDR3 is TGTGCCAGCACTCTCGGAGGGTCTGAAGCTTTCTTT.

Many counts were recorded for this clonotype. The V gene is TRBV20-1, the J gene TRBJ2-3; perhaps TRBD1 as D (7 bases). This CDR3 is 14 amino acids long. Per the germline V gene, CDR1 is DFQATT and CDR2 is SNEGSKA (reference sequence). Trimming shortened V by 2 bases and J by 4 bases, and 13 bases separated the two germline ends. The CDR3 sequence: CSARSTGTADTQYF. CDR3 nucleotides: TGCAGTGCTAGATCGACAGGGACTGCAGATACGCAGTATTTT.